These T cell receptor beta chains were read from a single sample in a study of PD-L1 blockade in urothelial cancer. Profiling relied on immunoSEQ multiplex PCR, and the TCRdb table lists in-frame clones only, not all of them. Among under 35,000 clones listed, approximately 87% were seen once. The sequencing here drew on PBMCs, taken around atezolizumab (anti-PD-L1) treatment. All receptors derive from a man in his fifties or sixties with urothelial cancer. Both conserved end residues are part of each CDR3. The D gene is left open where the match is weak. Not all rows give a size; the values are once, few, many and, for expanded clones, a class.

D	size	V	J	DNA	CDR3
TRBD1	-	TRBV5-1	TRBJ2-7	TGCGCCAGCAGCTTGGTCGGCAGGGGGATCGCCTACGAGCAGTACTTC	CASSLVGRGIAYEQYF
TRBD1	-	TRBV11-2	TRBJ2-4	TGTGCCAGCAGCTCCCCCGGGACAGGGGGCGCGATGAACATTCAGTACTTC	CASSSPGTGGAMNIQYF
-	-	TRBV5-5	TRBJ1-5	TGTGCCAGCAGCTTCAGCGCTAGCAATCAGCCCCAGCATTTT	CASSFSASNQPQHF
-	-	TRBV5-5	TRBJ1-1	TGTGCCAGCGACAATGGCAGGTGGGCTTTCTTT	CASDNGRWAFF
TRBD1	-	TRBV27	TRBJ2-7	TGTGCCAGCAGGACCGGGACAGGCCCTAGGGAGCAGTACTTC	CASRTGTGPREQYF
TRBD2	-	TRBV9	TRBJ2-5	TGTGCCAGCAGCGTAGAAAGCGGGGGGAGAGAGACCCAGTACTTC	CASSVESGGRETQYF
TRBD1	few	TRBV2	TRBJ1-6	TGTGCCAGCAGCGCCAGGGACAGGGGGGGCTCACCCCTCCACTTT	CASSARDRGGSPLHF
TRBD1	-	TRBV19	TRBJ2-7	TGTGCCAGTACCCCGACAGGGTCCACCTACGAGCAGTACTTC	CASTPTGSTYEQYF
-	-	TRBV25-1	TRBJ2-5	TGTGCCAGCAGTGAATTCCGGGGTCAAGAGACCCAGTACTTC	CASSEFRGQETQYF
-	-	TRBV30	TRBJ2-6	TGTGCCTGGAGTCCAATCATCTCTGGGGCCAACGTCCTGACTTTC	CAWSPIISGANVLTF
-	-	TRBV2	TRBJ1-5	TGTGCCAGCAGCGCAGGGTGGGATAGCAATCAGCCCCAGCATTTT	CASSAGWDSNQPQHF
TRBD1	-	TRBV19	TRBJ1-2	TGTGCCAGTAGCCGATCAGGGGGAAGCGGCTACACCTTC	CASSRSGGSGYTF
TRBD1	-	TRBV5-5	TRBJ2-7	TGTGCCAGCAGTTCCGGGACAGGGACGGGGGAGCAGTACTTC	CASSSGTGTGEQYF
-	-	TRBV6-5	TRBJ2-7	TGTGCCAGCAGTTACAGTGACAGGCCCACCTACGAGCAGTACTTC	CASSYSDRPTYEQYF
TRBD2	-	TRBV7-2	TRBJ2-5	TGTGCCAGCAGCATGATACTAGCGGGAGGTGAGACCCAGTACTTC	CASSMILAGGETQYF
-	-	TRBV27	TRBJ2-1	TGTGCCAGTTTTGGAGGGACTTACAATGAGCAGTTCTTC	CASFGGTYNEQFF
-	-	TRBV28	TRBJ2-5	TGTGCCAGCAGTCTCCGCCCCACCCCGGCCCAGTACTTC	CASSLRPTPAQYF
TRBD1	-	TRBV12-5	TRBJ1-2	TGTGCTAGTGGTTTGGGACAGGGCGGCTATGGCTACACCTTC	CASGLGQGGYGYTF
TRBD2	-	TRBV27	TRBJ2-3	TGTGCCAGCAGTCCCGGGACTAGCGGGAGTGGGGGTACGCAGTATTTT	CASSPGTSGSGGTQYF
-	once	TRBV11-2	TRBJ1-2	TGTGCCAGCAGCCCTTCCCGCGGGCCCTATGGCTACACCTTC	CASSPSRGPYGYTF
-	-	TRBV7-2	TRBJ2-5	TGTGCCAGCAGCCTCAACCCCCTACAGGGAGAGACCCAGTACTTC	CASSLNPLQGETQYF
TRBD1	few	TRBV5-1	TRBJ2-5	TGCGCCAGCAGCTTTACAACAGGGGAAGAGACCCAGTACTTC	CASSFTTGEETQYF
TRBD1	-	TRBV19	TRBJ1-5	TGTGCCAGTAGGACGGACAGGGACGATGTAGAGCCCCAGCATTTT	CASRTDRDDVEPQHF
TRBD2	-	TRBV5-1	TRBJ2-1	TGCGCCAGCAGTACTAGCGGGAGTGGGAATGAGCAGTTCTTC	CASSTSGSGNEQFF
-	-	TRBV4-3	TRBJ1-5	TGCGCCAGCAGCCCCGCAGGGAGGGATCAGCCCCAGCATTTT	CASSPAGRDQPQHF
-	-	TRBV6-5	TRBJ2-7	TGTGCCAGCAGTTGGCGGAGGGAAGGGCCCTACGAGCAGTACTTC	CASSWRREGPYEQYF
-	-	TRBV29-1	TRBJ1-1	TGCAGCGTCCGCTCGGGAAACACTGAAGCTTTCTTT	CSVRSGNTEAFF
-	-	TRBV27	TRBJ2-3	TGTGCCAGCAGTCGAGGTAGCGGCTACACAGATACGCAGTATTTT	CASSRGSGYTDTQYF
-	once	TRBV7-9	TRBJ2-7	TGTGCCAGCAGCTTAGCGACAAGCCACGAGCAGTACTTC	CASSLATSHEQYF
-	few	TRBV19	TRBJ2-7	TGTGCCAGTAGTCCGGAATTCGGCAGGGGCTACGAGCAGTACTTC	CASSPEFGRGYEQYF
TRBD2	-	TRBV7-9	TRBJ2-1	TGTGCCAGCAGCCGTAGCGGGGGGAACTACAATGAGCAGTTCTTC	CASSRSGGNYNEQFF
-	-	TRBV5-6	TRBJ2-4	TGTGCCAGCAGCTTACCGGGTACCAAAAACATTCAGTACTTC	CASSLPGTKNIQYF
TRBD2	few	TRBV11-3	TRBJ2-7	TGTGCCAGCAGCGCGGGACTAGCGGGAGGGCGCGACGAGCAGTACTTC	CASSAGLAGGRDEQYF
TRBD2	-	TRBV10-3	TRBJ2-7	TGTGCCATCACCCGTGGGGGGGGGAACTACGAGCAGTACTTC	CAITRGGGNYEQYF
-	-	TRBV20-1	TRBJ2-1	TGCAGTGCTAGAGGGGCTAATGAGCAGTTCTTC	CSARGANEQFF
TRBD1	-	TRBV6-1	TRBJ1-3	TGTGCCAGCAGGGGGACAGGGCGTGGAAACACCATATATTTT	CASRGTGRGNTIYF
-	once	TRBV7-2	TRBJ2-3	TGTGCCAGCAGCTTCGATCGGGGGGCCACAGATACGCAGTATTTT	CASSFDRGATDTQYF
-	once	TRBV7-9	TRBJ1-2	TGTGCCAGCAGCTTACAGGCAGGGGATAACTATGGCTACACCTTC	CASSLQAGDNYGYTF
TRBD1	-	TRBV5-4	TRBJ1-4	TGTGCCAGCAGCAATGGACAGGGGAAAAATGAAAAACTGTTTTTT	CASSNGQGKNEKLFF
TRBD1	-	TRBV29-1	TRBJ2-5	TGCAGCGTTCAACAGGGGTTGGGTCAAGAGACCCAGTACTTC	CSVQQGLGQETQYF
-	-	TRBV27	TRBJ2-7	TGTGCCAGCAGCCTAAAGGGGCGGAATACCTACGAGCAGTACTTC	CASSLKGRNTYEQYF
-	-	TRBV19	TRBJ2-2	TGTGCCAGTAGTATCGGGGACACCGGGGAGCTGTTTTTT	CASSIGDTGELFF
-	-	TRBV4-1	TRBJ2-7	TGCGCCAGCAGCCAAGATTCGTCCTACCCTCTCTACGAGCAGTACTTC	CASSQDSSYPLYEQYF
-	-	TRBV28	TRBJ2-3	TGTGCCAGCAGTCCGCCCTTGGGGCAGGATACGCAGTATTTT	CASSPPLGQDTQYF
-	-	TRBV6-4	TRBJ2-1	TGTGCCAGCAGTGAGCAGGGGAACTACAATGAGCAGTTCTTC	CASSEQGNYNEQFF
-	-	TRBV6-5	TRBJ1-1	TGTGCCAGCAGTTACAAACGGAGACAGGTGAACACTGAAGCTTTCTTT	CASSYKRRQVNTEAFF
TRBD1	-	TRBV9	TRBJ2-3	TGTGCCAGCAGCCCCCTACGTCCGGGACAGGGGGCGAGAGATACGCAGTATTTT	CASSPLRPGQGARDTQYF
TRBD1	-	TRBV4-1	TRBJ1-1	TGCGCCAGCAGCCCGGACAGGGTGTCTGAAGCTTTCTTT	CASSPDRVSEAFF
TRBD1	-	TRBV5-3	TRBJ2-7	TGTGCCAGAAGCCTACCGGGACAGGGAAACGAGCAGTACTTC	CARSLPGQGNEQYF
-	once	TRBV7-9	TRBJ1-4	TGTGCCAGCAGCTTAGAGATGTGGACATCAACTAATGAAAAACTGTTTTTT	CASSLEMWTSTNEKLFF
TRBD2	-	TRBV18	TRBJ2-3	TGTGCCAGCTCAGGACTAGCGGGTATAGATACGCAGTATTTT	CASSGLAGIDTQYF
-	-	TRBV27	TRBJ2-7	TGTGCCAGCAGTTTGGTCGGAGCCTACGAGCAGTACTTC	CASSLVGAYEQYF
TRBD2	-	TRBV5-1	TRBJ2-7	TGCGCCAGCACCCAAGCGGGAGAAGTTGGCGAGCAGTACTTC	CASTQAGEVGEQYF
-	-	TRBV5-4	TRBJ2-7	TGTGCCAGCAGCCGGGAGGGACAGGGACTGTACGAGCAGTACTTC	CASSREGQGLYEQYF